This entry concerns a single TCR beta chain. These data originate in a study of shared clonotypes between healthy human individuals. Terminally differentiated effector memory CD45RA+ cells were left out of the naive CD8 fraction, which was CD45RO-negative and positively selected for CCR7. Everyone who donated was a Caucasian adult who lived in Nashville, Tennessee. TCRdb keeps only in-frame clones here, not all; method: immunoSEQ multiplex PCR. The sample consists of 600,000 or so clones, 98% of them appearing once. V was clipped by 5 bases and J by 2 bases; unmatched bases: 8. The CDR3 consists of 17 residues. The germline V gene has CDR1 SEHNR and CDR2 FQNEAQ (reference sequence).

The source material was naive CD8+ T cells sorted from blood. This chain links TRBV7-9 with TRBJ2-5; 13 nucleotides agree with TRBD2. The receptor was isolated from a man aged 30-40 years in good health. The CDR3 DNA follows: TGTGCCAGCAGCCCGCCTACTAGCGGGAGGGGGCAAGAGACCCAGTACTTC. Translated: CASSPPTSGRGQETQYF.